The clone carrying this T cell receptor beta chain was seen a single time. This specimen comes from a study of blood T cell repertoires in COVID-19. At the level of the study: Acute and convalescent COVID-19 samples came from the United States, Italy and Spain. PBMCs, B-cell-depleted T cells, or T cells provided the cDNA or gDNA that made up the material.

Profiled with immunoSEQ multiplex PCR; TCRdb holds only in-frame clones, not every one. The sample holds about 130,000 clones, about 72% seen once. From germline, CDR1 is LNHDA and CDR2 SQIVND (reference sequence). V shed 5 bases and J 4 bases; nucleotides not matched to a gene: 9. The CDR3 runs 15 residues. The sample comprised peripheral blood. The chain uses TRBV19 and TRBJ1-2; 8 positions match TRBD1. This sequence originates from a man in his sixties who had recovered from COVID-19. The chain's CDR3 is CASSFPTGATYGYTF. The CDR3 region has the DNA TGTGCCAGTAGTTTTCCGACAGGGGCCACCTATGGCTACACCTTC.